This paragraph covers one T cell receptor beta chain sequence. Its antigen remains unknown. When the RNA was reverse transcribed, random hexamers were used with an input of roughly 0.5 to 1 ug. TCRdb independently ran MiXCR on the immunoSEQ multiplex PCR reads; one entry per CDR3 protein. Here the sample spans about 210,000 distinct CDR3 sequences, about 94% being singletons. CD8+ and CD4+ blood T cells underwent TCR beta sequencing. Patients having Susac syndrome satisfied recently defined diagnostic criteria for definite or probable disease. This CDR3 contains 14 residues. Trimming cost V 3 bases and J 2 bases, with 10 bases left between them. Germline V gives CDR1 LGHNA, CDR2 YSLEER. This sample is drawn from a study of CD8 T cells in Susac syndrome. Across the study: Intravenous immunoglobulin alone or corticosteroids were being given to patients with Susac syndrome at blood draw, unless they were therapy-naive.

Study results and limitations: The study recognized that its TCR sequencing and HLA analysis covered a relatively small number of individuals.

This receptor was identified in a human donor with Susac syndrome. The chain couples TRBV4-3 to TRBJ1-2; D is undetermined. The sample taken for sequencing was CD4+ T cells from PBMCs. The CDR3 loop is CASSHTAKNYGYTF. CDR3 sequence (DNA): TGCGCCAGCAGCCATACCGCAAAGAACTATGGCTACACCTTC.